This T cell receptor beta chain was identified during a study of cytomegalovirus exposure and HLA in healthy donors. The PCR employed 60 Vbeta primers together with 13 Jbeta primers. Measured with immunoSEQ multiplex PCR; TCRdb has only the in-frame clones, and not every one. The sample shows under 110,000 clones, around 71% of them seen only once. For this clone: Its specificity is unknown.

Germline V gene lookup returns CDR1 GTSNPN and CDR2 SVGIG (reference sequence). Deletions cut 0 bases from V and 5 bases from J, with 11 bases between. The CDR3 consists of 14 residues. Whole-study findings and limits: Most TCR sequences showed up rarely, but some public TCRs showed up in many donors.

The chain uses TRBV30 and TRBJ1-5, with D perhaps TRBD1 (5 bases). Sequenced material: PBMCs. The receptor was derived from a boy aged 5-17 years in good health and CMV-seronegative. CDR3 sequence (DNA): TGTGCCTGGAGTGTAGGGGTAGGGGATCAGCCCCAGCATTTT. Translated: CAWSVGVGDQPQHF.